These T cell receptor beta chains were read from a single sample in a study of PD-1 blockade in classical Hodgkin lymphoma. The method was immunoSEQ multiplex PCR; TCRdb's version includes in-frame clones alone and lacks a portion of them. The data hold about 23,000 clones, with roughly 90% observed a single time. The sample was CD4+ T cells from blood. These receptors all come from a human donor with classical Hodgkin lymphoma. The CDR3 runs from the conserved cysteine through the conserved F or W. The D gene is left open where the match is weak. Size values are once, few and many counts, or a class for expanded clones, and some rows have none.

TRBJ2-5	TRBD1	NA	TRBV6-1	CASTRQGARETQYF	TGTGCCAGCACAAGACAGGGGGCGCGGGAGACCCAGTACTTC
TRBJ1-1	TRBD1	NA	TRBV5-4	CASSVRDRSSEAFF	TGTGCCAGCAGCGTAAGGGACAGAAGTTCTGAAGCTTTCTTT
TRBJ2-3	NA	NA	TRBV11-2	CASSPSKFTQYF	TGTGCCAGCAGCCCCTCGAAGTTTACGCAGTATTTT
TRBJ2-3	TRBD2	NA	TRBV7-8	CASSSSYVAGSTQYF	TGTGCCAGCAGCTCTAGCTACGTAGCGGGTTCGACGCAGTATTTT
TRBJ2-1	TRBD2	NA	TRBV10-3	CAISPGLASDEQFF	TGTGCCATCAGCCCGGGACTAGCGTCCGATGAGCAGTTCTTC
TRBJ2-7	TRBD1	NA	TRBV5-5	CASSYIGTGLHEQYF	TGTGCCAGCAGTTATATCGGGACAGGGCTCCACGAGCAGTACTTC
TRBJ1-1	NA	NA	TRBV6-1	CASSDKKREAFF	TGTGCCAGCAGTGATAAAAAAAGAGAAGCTTTCTTT
TRBJ2-7	NA	NA	TRBV6-1	CASSEEPPGMDYEQYF	TGTGCCAGCAGTGAAGAACCTCCTGGGATGGATTACGAGCAGTACTTC
TRBJ1-2	NA	NA	TRBV29-1	CSVAAGNHYGYTF	TGCAGCGTTGCGGCAGGGAACCACTATGGCTACACCTTC
TRBJ1-1	NA	NA	TRBV28	CASSKRPKGPGFKGTEAFF	TGTGCCAGCAGTAAACGCCCTAAAGGGCCAGGGTTTAAGGGCACTGAAGCTTTCTTT
TRBJ2-7	TRBD1	NA	TRBV14	CASSQESGTGWLEQYF	TGTGCCAGCAGCCAAGAGTCCGGGACAGGCTGGCTGGAGCAGTACTTC
TRBJ2-3	NA	NA	TRBV9	CASRREADTQYF	TGTGCCAGCAGAAGGGAGGCAGATACGCAGTATTTT
TRBJ2-7	NA	NA	TRBV5-4	CASSLELRYEQYF	TGTGCCAGCAGCTTGGAATTGCGTTACGAGCAGTACTTC
TRBJ1-2	NA	NA	TRBV19	CASSIRSRGHYGYTF	TGTGCCAGTAGTATACGGTCGAGAGGGCACTATGGCTACACCTTC
TRBJ1-6	NA	NA	TRBV4-2	CASSPAGSPLHF	TGTGCCAGCAGCCCGGCAGGCTCACCCCTCCACTTT
TRBJ2-3	TRBD1	NA	TRBV5-5	CASSLRTGSQLNTDTQYF	TGTGCCAGCAGCTTGAGGACAGGATCCCAACTAAACACAGATACGCAGTATTTT
TRBJ1-4	NA	NA	TRBV7-9	CASTIYGGPGKLFF	TGTGCCAGCACTATTTATGGGGGGCCCGGGAAACTGTTTTTT
TRBJ1-4	NA	NA	TRBV28	CASSFVGSTNEKLFF	TGTGCCAGCAGTTTCGTCGGGTCCACTAATGAAAAACTGTTTTTT
TRBJ2-1	TRBD2	NA	TRBV15	CASRTSGGFAYNEQFF	TGTGCCTCCCGGACTAGCGGGGGGTTCGCCTACAATGAGCAGTTCTTC
TRBJ1-4	TRBD1	once	TRBV14	CASSQGGGAIVLATNEKLFF	TGTGCCAGCAGCCAGGGAGGGGGCGCGATCGTCCTAGCAACTAATGAAAAACTGTTTTTT
TRBJ2-7	NA	NA	TRBV21-1	CASSRDGTPGYF	TGTGCCAGCAGCCGAGACGGAACCCCAGGGTACTTC
TRBJ1-1	NA	NA	TRBV4-2	CASSPRVQGGEAFF	TGTGCCAGCAGCCCAAGGGTTCAGGGAGGTGAAGCTTTCTTT
TRBJ1-1	NA	NA	TRBV6-5	CASRDRLPDTEAFF	TGTGCCAGCCGAGACAGGTTACCAGATACTGAAGCTTTCTTT
TRBJ2-7	TRBD2	NA	TRBV4-3	CASSQDALAGPYEQYF	TGCGCCAGCAGCCAAGATGCGCTAGCGGGACCCTACGAGCAGTACTTC
TRBJ2-2	NA	NA	TRBV5-1	CASSLEGPNTGELFF	TGCGCCAGCAGCTTGGAGGGGCCGAACACCGGGGAGCTGTTTTTT
TRBJ1-2	NA	NA	TRBV1	CTSSPLNGESYTF	TGCACCAGCAGCCCGCTTAATGGGGAGAGCTACACCTTC
TRBJ2-3	TRBD2	NA	TRBV18	CASSPAGADTQYF	TGTGCCAGCTCACCGGCGGGAGCAGATACGCAGTATTTT
TRBJ1-1	TRBD1	NA	TRBV10-1	CASRTGGRTEAFF	TGCGCCAGCAGGACAGGGGGTCGGACTGAAGCTTTCTTT
TRBJ1-2	NA	NA	TRBV18	CASSLTPGLLDYGYTF	TGTGCCAGCTCACTAACACCAGGCTTATTAGACTATGGCTACACCTTC
TRBJ2-1	NA	NA	TRBV9	CASSSPGQNSYNEQFF	TGTGCCAGCAGCTCCCCCGGACAGAACTCCTACAATGAGCAGTTCTTC
TRBJ1-2	NA	NA	TRBV6-5	CASTLQSIGYGYTF	TGTGCCAGCACCCTTCAGTCCATAGGCTATGGCTACACCTTC
TRBJ1-4	TRBD1	once	TRBV10-3	CAISAGQPGGTETTNEKLFF	TGTGCCATCAGTGCGGGACAGCCGGGGGGTACAGAAACAACTAATGAAAAACTGTTTTTT
TRBJ2-7	TRBD2	NA	TRBV9	CASSKGLAPDSYEQYF	TGTGCCAGCAGCAAGGGACTAGCGCCAGACTCCTACGAGCAGTACTTC
TRBJ1-1	TRBD1	NA	TRBV18	CASSPRTGPTEAFF	TGTGCCAGCTCACCTCGGACAGGCCCTACTGAAGCTTTCTTT
TRBJ1-1	NA	NA	TRBV7-2	CASSQIRGGTEAFF	TGTGCCAGCAGCCAAATCAGGGGAGGGACTGAAGCTTTCTTT
TRBJ2-5	NA	NA	TRBV5-4	CASSLELQETQYF	TGTGCCAGCAGCTTGGAGCTACAAGAGACCCAGTACTTC
TRBJ2-3	NA	once	TRBV7-6	CASSLAGGDTQYF	TGTGCCAGCAGCTTAGCAGGGGGGGATACGCAGTATTTT
TRBJ1-3	NA	NA	TRBV11-2	CASSPTGNTIYF	TGTGCCAGCAGCCCCACTGGAAACACCATATATTTT
TRBJ2-6	NA	NA	TRBV5-1	CASSGGDRANVLTF	TGCGCCAGCAGCGGCGGGGACAGGGCCAACGTCCTGACTTTC